This T cell receptor beta chain derives from a study of blood T cell repertoires in COVID-19. On the study more broadly: In each case, the material was cDNA or gDNA derived from T cells, B-cell-depleted T cells, or PBMCs.

The table came from immunoSEQ multiplex PCR; TCRdb's copy has only in-frame clones and leaves some out. The table lists approximately 170,000 clones, under 90% of them singletons. The CDR3 has 15 amino acids. V was pared by 1 base and J by 7 bases, with 14 bases between. In germline, CDR1 is SGHTA, CDR2 FQGTGA. Clinical history as reported by participants underpinned cohort assignment. The rearrangement links TRBV7-3 to TRBJ2-1; D possibly corresponds to TRBD2 (6 bases). The sample was PBMCs or T cells enriched from blood (not recorded which). The TCR originated in a woman between 45 and 60 years old who had recovered from COVID-19. This CDR3 reads CASSLMGGFPNEQFF. The CDR3 nucleotides are TGTGCCAGCAGCTTAATGGGGGGTTTTCCTAATGAGCAGTTCTTC.